This TCR beta chain derives from a study of blood T cell repertoires in COVID-19 (TCRdb year 2020). In the study overall: Collaborator samples came from the United States, Italy and Spain and covered acute and convalescent phases of COVID-19. The material from the prospective study consisted of cDNA or gDNA derived from T cells, B-cell-depleted T cells, or PBMCs. The samples were drawn from the first 160 participants of the ongoing ImmuneRACE study and from some 1,300 subjects provided by 6 global collaborators. The repertoires were released in a freely available public database intended as a resource for research on the immune response to SARS-CoV-2. Where available, HLA class I and class II types were obtained from metadata supplied by the sample provider rather than from assay-based typing. Nearly every sample came with metadata listing a de-identified subject ID, COVID-19 status, age in years and sex. The dataset comprised deeply sampled blood TCRbeta repertoires from subjects exposed to, actively infected with, or recovered from COVID-19.

CDR1 and CDR2 (SGDLS, YYNGEE) derive from the germline V gene. Inclusive of the bounding cysteine and phenylalanine, the CDR3 is 16 residues long. This entry keeps only the CDR3 DNA: 48 bases, framed from base 1. Germline trimming: 3 bases from V, 5 bases from J; junction bases outside gene matches: 9. General conclusions and limits of the study: The amount of clinical and demographic metadata varied by source and participant and was provided uncurated.

Each collaborating institution followed its own protocols to collect whole blood in K2EDTA tubes. Collaborator samples were shipped for TCRbeta analysis as frozen whole blood, isolated PBMCs, or DNA extracted from either sample type. The sample holds a few counts of this clone. The antigen this receptor binds is unknown. Base qualities are missing; no much larger clone stands one base away. The immunoSEQ Assay, a bias-controlled multiplex PCR, was used to amplify TCRbeta CDR3 regions from genomic DNA. From the authors' description of their analysis: The number of nucleated cells in each sample was estimated by amplification of reference gene primers within the assay. Sequence reads were collapsed and filtered to measure the absolute abundance of every unique TCRbeta CDR3 rearrangement. For each sample, productive Simpson clonality was calculated as the square root of Simpson's diversity index over productive rearrangements. As stored in TCRdb, this immuneACCESS dataset retains in-frame rearrangements with V and J assigned. A fraction of the clones does not appear; measured against another copy, unresolved V genes explain less than half of the discrepancy, and the remainder lacks a known reason. The V and J calls and the clone size are those of that table, but D and trimming were determined from the DNA. This sample holds some 56,000 clones; about 70% were observed only once. Roughly 18% of the sample goes to the ten largest clones.

The receptor was derived from a woman between 50 and 59 years old with active or convalescent COVID-19. The sample comprised peripheral blood. The sequence joins TRBV9 to TRBJ2-1; TRBD2 fits 9 bases in the junction. The nucleotides are TGTGCCAGCAGCGAGCGAATAGCGGGAGTAGACAATGAGCAGTTCTTC. This is translated as CASSERIAGVDNEQFF. Joined to the reference TRBV9 and TRBJ2-1 proteins, this CDR3 gives the full variable domain: DSGVTQTPKHLITATGQRVTLRCSPRSGDLSVYWYQQSLDQGLQFLIQYYNGEERAKGNILERFSAQQFPDLHSELNLSSLELGDSALYFCASSERIAGVDNEQFFGPGTRLTVL.